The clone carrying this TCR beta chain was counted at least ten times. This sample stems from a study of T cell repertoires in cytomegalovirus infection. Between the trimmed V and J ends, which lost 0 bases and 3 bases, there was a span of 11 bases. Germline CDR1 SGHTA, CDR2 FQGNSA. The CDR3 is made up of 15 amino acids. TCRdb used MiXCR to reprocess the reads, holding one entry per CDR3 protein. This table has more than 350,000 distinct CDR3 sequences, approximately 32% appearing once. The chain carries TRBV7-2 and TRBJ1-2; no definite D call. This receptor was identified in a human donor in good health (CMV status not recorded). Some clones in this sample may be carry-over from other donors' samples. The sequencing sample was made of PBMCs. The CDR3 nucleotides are TGTGCCAGCAGCTTAGCGCGCCCCAAGGACTATGGCTACACCTTC. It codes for CASSLARPKDYGYTF.